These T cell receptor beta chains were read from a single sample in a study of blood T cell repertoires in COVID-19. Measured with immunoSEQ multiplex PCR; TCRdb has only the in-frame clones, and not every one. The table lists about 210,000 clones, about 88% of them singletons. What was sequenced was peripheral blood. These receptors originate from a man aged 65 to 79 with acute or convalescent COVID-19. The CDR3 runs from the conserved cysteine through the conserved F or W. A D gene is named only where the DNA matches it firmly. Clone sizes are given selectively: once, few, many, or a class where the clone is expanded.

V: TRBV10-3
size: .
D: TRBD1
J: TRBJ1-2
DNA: TGTGCCATCAGTGAGGAGGGGGCGAGCGGCTACACCTTC
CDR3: CAISEEGASGYTF

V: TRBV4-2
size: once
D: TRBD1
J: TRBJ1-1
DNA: TGTGCCAGCAACCCTAGGACAGGGCAACGTTGGGCTTTCTTT
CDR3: CASNPRTGQRWAFF

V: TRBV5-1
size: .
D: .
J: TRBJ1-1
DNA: TGCGCCAGCAGCTCGGGCCTAGAGGGGAACACTGAAGCTTTCTTT
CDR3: CASSSGLEGNTEAFF

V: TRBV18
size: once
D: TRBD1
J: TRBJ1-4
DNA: TGTGCCAGCTCGCCACAGGGGGTTCACGAAAAACTGTTTTTT
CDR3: CASSPQGVHEKLFF

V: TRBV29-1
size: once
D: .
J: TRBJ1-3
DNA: TGCAGCGCTTATAATCCTGGAAACACCATATATTTT
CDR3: CSAYNPGNTIYF

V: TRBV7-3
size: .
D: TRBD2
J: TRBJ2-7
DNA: TGTGCCAGCAGCTTAAGTAGCGCGGGAGTGGGTGAGCAGTACTTC
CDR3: CASSLSSAGVGEQYF

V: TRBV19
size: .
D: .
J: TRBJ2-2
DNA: TGTGCCAGTAGTATTCGCGCCGGGGAGCTGTTTTTT
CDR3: CASSIRAGELFF

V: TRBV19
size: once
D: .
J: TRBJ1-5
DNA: TGTGCCAGTAGTATTGGCCCGACCGCGGGTCCCCAGCATTTT
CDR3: CASSIGPTAGPQHF

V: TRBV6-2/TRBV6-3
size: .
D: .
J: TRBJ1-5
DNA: TGTGCCAGCAGTTACGGCAGGGTTGGCAATCAGCCCCAGCATTTT
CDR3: CASSYGRVGNQPQHF

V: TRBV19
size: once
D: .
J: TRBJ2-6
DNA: TGTGCCAGTAGTATAGAAGCAGGGTATGGGGCCAACGTCCTGACTTTC
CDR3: CASSIEAGYGANVLTF

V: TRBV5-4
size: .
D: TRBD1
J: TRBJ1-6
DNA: TGTGCCAGCAGCTTGGGTGGGACAGATAATTCACCCCTCCACTTT
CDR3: CASSLGGTDNSPLHF

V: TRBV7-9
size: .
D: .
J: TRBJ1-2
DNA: TGTGCCAGCAGCTTTGCTACAGGGCAATATGGCTACACCTTC
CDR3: CASSFATGQYGYTF

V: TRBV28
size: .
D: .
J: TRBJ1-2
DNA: TGTGCCAGCAGAGTAACGGACAGTTACTATGGCTACACCTTC
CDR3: CASRVTDSYYGYTF

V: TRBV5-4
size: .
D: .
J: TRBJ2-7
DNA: TGTGCCAGCAGCTCCCTACAGGGAGCCCTACTCAACGAGCAGTACTTC
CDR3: CASSSLQGALLNEQYF

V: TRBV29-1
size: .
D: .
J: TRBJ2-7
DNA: TGCAGCGTTGAAGGAGGCCGAGACTACGAGCAGTACTTC
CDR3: CSVEGGRDYEQYF

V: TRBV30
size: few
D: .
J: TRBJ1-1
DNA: TGTGCCTGGAGCCCTACCCGTGAAGCTTTCTTT
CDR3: CAWSPTREAFF

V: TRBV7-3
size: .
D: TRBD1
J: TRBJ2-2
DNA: TGTGCCAGCAGCCCCACCGGGACAGGGAACACCGGGGAGCTGTTTTTT
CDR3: CASSPTGTGNTGELFF

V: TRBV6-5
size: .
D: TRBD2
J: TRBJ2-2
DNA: TGTGCCAGCAGTATTGGGGCTAGCGGGTCCGGGGAGCTGTTTTTT
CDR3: CASSIGASGSGELFF

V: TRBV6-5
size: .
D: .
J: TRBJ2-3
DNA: TGTGCCAGCAGTTACTCTAGTGGCACAGATACGCAGTATTTT
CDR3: CASSYSSGTDTQYF

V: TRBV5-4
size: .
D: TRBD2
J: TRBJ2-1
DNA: TGTGCCAGCAGGCATCCGGGAGGAGCGGGAGGGCATGAGCAGTTCTTC
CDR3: CASRHPGGAGGHEQFF

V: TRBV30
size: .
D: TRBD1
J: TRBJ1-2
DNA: TGTGCCTGGAGGGGACAGGGGGCTCTAGCCCATGGCTACACCTTC
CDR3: CAWRGQGALAHGYTF

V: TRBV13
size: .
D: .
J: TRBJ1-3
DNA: TGTGCCAGCAGCCCAGTCTCTGGAAACACCATATATTTT
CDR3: CASSPVSGNTIYF

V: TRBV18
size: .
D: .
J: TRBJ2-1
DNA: TGTGCCAGCTCACCTTTGGGGAGCTCCTACAATGAGCAGTTCTTC
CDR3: CASSPLGSSYNEQFF

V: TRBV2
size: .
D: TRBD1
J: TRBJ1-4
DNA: TGTGCCAGCGATAACAGGGGAAAACTGTTTTTT
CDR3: CASDNRGKLFF

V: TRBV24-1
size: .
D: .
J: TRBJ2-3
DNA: TGTGCCACCAGTGGCGGACAGCTCACAGATACGCAGTATTTT
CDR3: CATSGGQLTDTQYF

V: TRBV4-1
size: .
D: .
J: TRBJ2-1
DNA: TGCGCCAGCAGCCAAGAATCCCCGCCACAGGGCCATGAGCAGTTCTTC
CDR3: CASSQESPPQGHEQFF

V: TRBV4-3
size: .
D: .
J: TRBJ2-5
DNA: TGCGCCAGCAGCCAAGACATCCACCAAGAGACCCAGTACTTC
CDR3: CASSQDIHQETQYF

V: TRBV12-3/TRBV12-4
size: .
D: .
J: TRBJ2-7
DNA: TGTGCCAGCAGTCCAAGCTTCACAGGGGAGCAGTACTTC
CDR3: CASSPSFTGEQYF